The source of this TCR beta chain is a study of cytotoxic CD8 clonotypes in ibrutinib-treated CLL. The CDR3 totals 16 residues. Trimming removed 0 bases from V and 1 base from J; junction bases left unmatched: 2. CDR1 is SGDLS and CDR2 is YYNGEE in the germline V gene. The protocol was immunoSEQ multiplex PCR, while the TCRdb copy is restricted to in-frame clones and leaves out a portion. The table has about 130,000 clones, roughly three quarters seen once; the top ten hold roughly 12%. The sequencing used PBMCs, collected after 12 months of ibrutinib treatment. The origin of this receptor is a human donor with chronic lymphocytic leukemia. J is TRBJ2-2 and V is TRBV9; TRBD2 aligns across 8 bases. CDR3 bases: TGTGCCAGCAGCGTAGGTGCGGGAGGGAACACCGGGGAGCTGTTTTTT. Amino acid sequence: CASSVGAGGNTGELFF.